This paragraph reports one TCR beta chain. Germline CDR1 is SGHTA and CDR2 is FQGNSA. The J segment lost 0 bases and the V segment lost 5 bases, leaving 8 bases of the junction unmatched. The CDR3 has 16 amino acids. The data were taken from a study of blood T cell repertoires in COVID-19. Libraries were prepared by immunoSEQ multiplex PCR; TCRdb keeps only in-frame clonotypes and omits some of them. The sample consists of 150,000 to 200,000 clones, more than 80% of them appearing once. Seattle patients were enrolled during active infection and followed longitudinally. The gene calls are TRBV7-2 and TRBJ1-1; 8 nucleotides line up with TRBD1. The sequenced material came from peripheral blood. The source is a woman aged 60-75 years with COVID-19, enrolled during active disease. The CDR3: CASSPQGGRMNTEAFF. CDR3 DNA: TGTGCCAGCAGCCCACAGGGGGGACGGATGAACACTGAAGCTTTCTTT.